The entry below gives a single T cell receptor beta chain sequence along with its context. These data originate in a study of cytomegalovirus exposure and HLA in healthy donors. Some clones are missing from TCRdb's copy, which holds only in-frame ones; the method was immunoSEQ multiplex PCR. The sample includes fewer than 120,000 clones, around 89% of them seen just once. Trimming took 5 bases from V and 8 from J; bases not matched to a gene: 11. Germline V gene data show CDR1 as SEHNR and CDR2 as FQNEAQ (reference sequence). The CDR3 loop spans 15 amino acids. V usage is TRBV7-9 and J usage is TRBJ1-2, with 10 nucleotides matching TRBD1. The TCR sequence derives from a woman in her 30s in good health and CMV-seropositive. Sequenced material: PBMCs. The CDR3 region is CASSIIVGTGDGYTF. CDR3 bases: TGTGCCAGCAGCATAATCGTCGGGACAGGGGACGGCTACACCTTC.